This T cell receptor beta chain was sequenced in a study of PD-1 blockade in mismatch repair-deficient tumors. Deletions cut 0 bases from V and 2 bases from J, with 8 bases between. The germline V gene encodes CDR1 SQVTM and CDR2 ANQGSEA. This CDR3 is built from 15 residues. Clones were read by immunoSEQ multiplex PCR, and TCRdb kept only the in-frame ones, dropping some. The sample has some 130,000 clones, approximately 91% seen once; the top ten hold 12%. This clone occurred once. The J gene is TRBJ2-6, the V gene TRBV29-1; TRBD2 might be the D (6 bases). The TCR comes from an adult with mismatch repair-deficient cancer. Material: peripheral blood, obtained approximately 70 weeks after starting pembrolizumab. The CDR3 nucleotides read TGCAGCGTTGAAGAGGCGGGAACTGGGGCCAACGTCCTGACTTTC. Amino acids: CSVEEAGTGANVLTF.